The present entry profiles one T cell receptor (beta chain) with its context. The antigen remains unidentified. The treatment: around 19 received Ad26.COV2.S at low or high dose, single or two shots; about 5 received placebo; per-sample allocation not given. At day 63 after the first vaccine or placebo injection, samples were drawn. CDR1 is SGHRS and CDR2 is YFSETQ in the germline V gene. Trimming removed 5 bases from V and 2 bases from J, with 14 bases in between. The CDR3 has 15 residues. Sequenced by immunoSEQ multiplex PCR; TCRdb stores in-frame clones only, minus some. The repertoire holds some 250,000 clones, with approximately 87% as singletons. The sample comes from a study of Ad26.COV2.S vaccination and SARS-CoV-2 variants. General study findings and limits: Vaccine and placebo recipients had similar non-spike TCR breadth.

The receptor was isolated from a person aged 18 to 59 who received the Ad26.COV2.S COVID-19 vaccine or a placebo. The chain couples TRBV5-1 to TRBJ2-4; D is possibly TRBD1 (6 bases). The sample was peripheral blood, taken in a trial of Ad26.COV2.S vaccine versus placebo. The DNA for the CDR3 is TGCGCCAGCAGTAACGAATGGGGGCCCAAAAACATTCAGTACTTC. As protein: CASSNEWGPKNIQYF.